Listed here is a single TCR beta chain. Only a few counts were recorded for this clonotype. No cognate antigen has been identified for it. Base qualities are missing; no much larger clone stands one base away. From cysteine to phenylalanine, the CDR3 is 14 amino acids long. Kept here is only the CDR3 DNA, which spans 42 bases and is read in frame from base 1. Trimmed from V: 6 bases; trimmed from J: 4 bases; junction bases lacking a gene match: 3. The study was a case-control design nested within a healthcare worker cohort in London, UK, with weekly nasopharyngeal swab PCR tests and blood sampling. Healthcare workers were recruited during the week of the UK lockdown, between 23 and 31 March 2020, and followed weekly for up to about 16 weeks. The data originate from a study of early T cells in non-severe SARS-CoV-2 infection (dated by TCRdb to about 2021). General notes on the study: TCR sequencing used bulk RNA from unsorted whole blood, so alpha and beta chains could not be paired. The paper's findings and limits, for the study overall: Matching against VDJdb was skewed toward anti-spike CD8 responses, likely underestimated virus-specific expansions, and missed private and CD4 specificities.

The library came from 5' RACE. These reads were obtained on a NextSeq 500. Unique molecular identifiers were attached to individual cDNA molecules in the TCR library protocol so that sequencing error and PCR bias could be corrected. Both TCR alpha and beta chains were sequenced, and tight co-correlation was observed between alpha and beta sequence abundances in each sample. In the authors' own workflow: Decombinator V4 was used to annotate the V gene, J gene and CDR3 of the TCR sequences. TCRs were defined as expanded if a significant change between any two time points was detected under a Poisson model with p below 0.0001. Abundances of TCRs were expressed as counts per million after normalisation to the total number of TCRs sequenced in each sample. MAIT TCRs were defined by TRAV1-2 paired with TRAJ12, TRAJ20 or TRAJ33, and iNKT TCRs by TRAV10 paired with TRAJ18. VDJdb, accessed 1 November 2021, was searched for CMV, EBV and SARS-CoV-2 annotated TCRs, with TCRs annotated for multiple antigens excluded. TCRdb redid the processing of the public reads, applying fastp at Q25 and MiXCR, and retained in-frame beta chains. Entries are consolidated by CDR3 protein sequence, retaining the most common genes and DNA. For this entry, the V and J calls and clone size follow TCRdb and not the study's own pipeline. The sample table lists 50,000 or so distinct CDR3 sequences, under 15% of them with a count of one. The ten largest clones take up around 9.6% of the sample.

Rearrangement joined TRBV12-3 or TRBV12-4 to TRBJ2-5; 12 bases in between match TRBD2. This receptor was identified in an adult who was a healthcare worker with PCR-confirmed SARS-CoV-2 infection or an uninfected control (not recorded which). The sample was whole blood. The CDR3 has the sequence CASRASGRGETQYF. The sequenced DNA: TGTGCCAGCAGGGCTAGCGGGAGGGGAGAGACCCAGTACTTC.